The 22 T cell receptor beta chains given below trace back to one sample, sequenced in a study of blood T cell repertoires in COVID-19 (dated by TCRdb to the early 2020s). Preparation of the library involved the immunoSEQ multiplex PCR assay. This is the immuneACCESS table as TCRdb keeps it, with only in-frame sequences that have V and J called. A part of the clones is gone; compared with another copy, unresolved V genes explain less than half, and the rest is unexplained. This sample is represented by roughly 200,000 clones; over 70% of them were singletons. The biggest ten clones account for 5.5% to 8% of the sample. The material sequenced was peripheral blood. Receptor source: a middle-aged woman with COVID-19, enrolled during active disease.

V is TRBV21-1 and J is TRBJ1-2. TRBV21-1 is given as a pseudogene. This CDR3 is 11 amino acids long. The CDR3 coding sequence is TGTGCCAGCACCGTTGAGGATGGCTACACCTTC. This gives the protein CASTVEDGYTF.

This clone was recorded once. The CDR3 sequence: CASSLRRYMNTEAFF. The CDR3 nucleotides read TGTGCCAGCAGCTTAAGGCGGTACATGAACACTGAAGCTTTCTTT. The rearrangement links TRBV7-3 to TRBJ1-1; D not certain. V lost 1 base and J 0 bases, leaving 9 bases between the germline ends. CDR3 length: 15 amino acids. CDR1 and CDR2 from the germline V gene are SGHTA and FQGTGA. The variable domain in full, completed from reference TRBV7-3 and TRBJ1-1, reads GAGVSQTPSNKVTEKGKYVELRCDPISGHTALYWYRQSLGQGPEFLIYFQGTGAADDSGLPNDRFFAVRPEGSVSTLKIQRTERGDSAVYLCASSLRRYMNTEAFFGQGTRLTVV.

This chain links TRBV3-1 (or the pseudogene TRBV3-2) with TRBJ2-7; 8 bases line up with TRBD2. V was pared by 3 bases and J by 7 bases, with 8 bases of the junction left unmatched. Germline V CDR1 and CDR2: LGHDT, YNNKEL (reference sequence). The CDR3 length is 14 residues. Here the CDR3 DNA reads TGTGCCAGCAGCCATTCCGGGGGGGAAAGGGAGCAGTACTTC. Residues: CASSHSGGEREQYF.

The chain carries TRBV2 and TRBJ1-1, with a tentative D call TRBD1 (5 bases). The CDR3 covers 14 residues. CDR1 and CDR2 (germline): SNHLY, FYNNEI. V was pared by 3 bases and J by 4 bases, with 12 bases between. CDR3 coding DNA: TGTGCCAGCAGTGAGGGGCCCTGGGGCACTGAAGCTTTCTTT. This encodes CASSEGPWGTEAFF. Complete variable domain (other parts from reference TRBV2 and TRBJ1-1): EPEVTQTPSHQVTQMGQEVILRCVPISNHLYFYWYRQILGQKVEFLVSFYNNEISEKSEIFDDQFSVERPDGSNFTLKIRSTKLEDSAMYFCASSEGPWGTEAFFGQGTRLTVV.

There are a few counts of this clone. V usage is TRBV10-3 and J usage is TRBJ1-6; no clear D. V lost 11 bases and J lost 4, with 9 bases in between. In germline, CDR1 is ENHRY, CDR2 SYGVKD. This CDR3 region has 12 residues. CDR3 sequence (DNA): TGTGCCGTCGGGTCTTATAATTCACCCCTCCACTTT. Its protein is CAVGSYNSPLHF.

This clone was detected only once. Written as DNA, the CDR3 is TGTGCCAGCAGCCCGTATCCCTTGGAGACCCAGTACTTC. Translating gives CASSPYPLETQYF. J is TRBJ2-5 and V is TRBV5-4; D not certain. V lost 4 bases and J 5 bases, leaving 12 bases between the germline ends. In germline, CDR1 is SGHNT, CDR2 YYREEE (reference sequence). This CDR3 region has 13 residues.

This chain connects TRBV25-1 to TRBJ2-7; TRBD2 matches at 9 bases. J was trimmed by 0 bases and V by 6 bases; bases with no gene match: 6. CDR3 length equals 15 residues. The germline V gene encodes CDR1 MGHDK and CDR2 SYGVNS. CDR3 sequence (DNA): TGTGCCAGCAGGGCTCAGCGGGGGGCCTCCTACGAGCAGTACTTC. This sequence encodes CASRAQRGASYEQYF.

The chain carries TRBV7-3 and TRBJ1-1, with TRBD1 matching 8 bases. The CDR3 consists of 14 residues. Germline V gene sequence: CDR1 SGHTA, CDR2 FQGTGA. J lost 5 bases, V lost 6 bases, and 8 bases had no gene match. In nucleotides, the CDR3 is TGTGCCAGCAGTCGGGACAGGCTAAATACTGAAGCTTTCTTT. Its protein is CASSRDRLNTEAFF.

This chain links TRBV2 with TRBJ1-5, with 7 bases that match TRBD1. Trimming at V came to 10 bases and at J to 3 bases, leaving 9 bases not matched to a gene. Germline V gene sequence: CDR1 SNHLY, CDR2 FYNNEI. The CDR3 has 14 residues. For the CDR3, the DNA is TGTGCCACCACCTTGGACAGGTCCAATCAGCCCCAGCATTTT. It is translated as CATTLDRSNQPQHF.

V usage is TRBV28 and J usage is TRBJ2-7, with 10 bases lining up with TRBD1. Germline trimming cut 8 bases from V and 1 base from J; bases unmatched to any gene: 5. The CDR3 is made up of 14 amino acids. Germline loops: CDR1 MDHEN, CDR2 SYDVKM. In nucleotides, the CDR3 is TGTGCCAGCCGCGACAGGGGGCGTTCCTACGAGCAGTACTTC. Translation gives CASRDRGRSYEQYF.

This rearrangement joins TRBV3-1 (or the pseudogene TRBV3-2) to TRBJ2-7, with D possibly being TRBD2 (5 bases). Trimming pared 1 base from V and 9 bases from J, leaving 22 bases between. The germline V gene has CDR1 LGHDT and CDR2 YNNKEL (reference sequence). The CDR3 extends over 16 amino acids. The DNA for the CDR3 is TGTGCCAGCAGCCAAGTGGTGCCAGCGGCCCTCCCCCGGCAGTACTTC. Translated, it gives CASSQVVPAALPRQYF.

This chain uses TRBV15 with TRBJ2-1; possible D gene TRBD2, 6 bases. The CDR3 totals 12 residues. Trimming shortened V by 1 base and J by 14 bases, and 12 bases separated the two germline ends. Germline values: CDR1 LNHNV, CDR2 YYDKDF (reference sequence). CDR3 region: CATSRGGDMEFF. CDR3 DNA: TGTGCCACCAGCAGAGGGGGGGATATGGAGTTCTTC.

The chain carries TRBV19 and TRBJ2-7; TRBD2 matches 10 bases. J was trimmed by 0 bases and V by 7 bases; bases with no gene match: 24. The CDR3 consists of 21 residues. Germline V CDR1 and CDR2: LNHDA, SQIVND (reference sequence). The CDR3 DNA follows: TGTGCCAGTAATTCCCCCGCCGGTTCCGCAAGAGGGACTAGCGACTCCTACGAGCAGTACTTC. Amino acid sequence: CASNSPAGSARGTSDSYEQYF.

This clone occurred once. CDR3 amino acids: CASSDSTGDGANVLTF. The CDR3 bases are TGTGCCAGCAGTGACTCGACGGGGGATGGGGCCAACGTCCTGACTTTC. V is TRBV6-4 and J is TRBJ2-6, with a tentative D call TRBD2 (6 bases). The CDR3 length is 16 residues. V dropped 0 bases and J dropped 3 bases, with 9 bases sitting between them. The germline CDR1 and CDR2 sequences are MRHNA and SNTAGT.

The chain joins TRBV7-7 to TRBJ2-2; perhaps TRBD2 as D (6 bases). V was clipped by 5 bases and J by 0 bases, with 7 bases between them. The CDR3 is 14 amino acids. From germline, CDR1 is SSHAT and CDR2 FNYEAQ (reference sequence). CDR3 nucleotides: TGTGCCAGCAGCCGGGGGACGAACACCGGGGAGCTGTTTTTT. Residues: CASSRGTNTGELFF.

The gene calls are TRBV11-2 and TRBJ2-1; the D gene is possibly TRBD2 (6 bases). The CDR3 runs 13 residues. Trimming stripped 5 bases from V and 9 bases from J, with 14 bases between. CDR1 and CDR2 (germline): SGHAT, FQNNGV. CDR3 in amino acids: CASSPTLAFEQFF. CDR3 DNA: TGTGCCAGCAGCCCTACACTAGCTTTTGAGCAGTTCTTC.

V and J are TRBV6-5 and TRBJ2-1; 8 bases match TRBD1. CDR1 MNHEY and CDR2 SVGAGI come from the germline V gene. The CDR3 totals 14 residues. V was pared by 6 bases and J by 7 bases, with 8 bases of the junction left unmatched. CDR3 protein: CASSRTGIANEQFF. The CDR3 DNA reads TGTGCCAGCAGCCGGACAGGGATCGCTAATGAGCAGTTCTTC.

The chain joins TRBV5-1 to TRBJ2-3, with 9 nucleotides matching TRBD1. Germline CDR1 reads SGHRS; CDR2 reads YFSETQ. J was trimmed by 2 bases and V by 4 bases; bases with no gene match: 5. This CDR3 spans 15 amino acids. The CDR3 loop reads CASSPGTGNTDTQYF. CDR3 DNA sequence: TGCGCCAGCAGCCCCGGGACAGGGAACACAGATACGCAGTATTTT.

Only one count was recorded for this clone. The J gene is TRBJ2-3, the V gene TRBV3-1 (or the pseudogene TRBV3-2); 12 nucleotides agree with TRBD2. The CDR3 has 18 residues. Germline lookup yields CDR1 LGHDT and CDR2 YNNKEL (reference sequence). With V trimmed by 0 bases and J by 6 bases, 10 bases remained unmatched. CDR3 sequence: CASSQDLRRTSGVDTQYF. Written as DNA, the CDR3 is TGTGCCAGCAGCCAAGACCTACGAAGGACTAGCGGGGTGGATACGCAGTATTTT.

The V and J genes are TRBV5-4 and TRBJ2-3; 13 bases align to TRBD2. The germline CDR1 and CDR2 sequences are SGHNT and YYREEE (reference sequence). V gave up 3 bases and J gave up 2 bases; unmatched junction bases: 9. The CDR3 is 18 amino acids. The CDR3 coding sequence is TGTGCCAGCAGCTGGGAAGGAGGACTAGCGGGGGTCACAGATACGCAGTATTTT. This translates into CASSWEGGLAGVTDTQYF.

The chain combines TRBV9 with TRBJ1-4, with D unresolved. Looked up from germline, CDR1 is SGDLS and CDR2 is YYNGEE. V was cut by 3 bases and J by 6 bases, with 15 bases left in between. The CDR3 runs 15 residues. DNA of the CDR3: TGTGCCAGCAGCGGAGAATTGATCCCATATGAAAAACTGTTTTTT. Its translation: CASSGELIPYEKLFF. Using reference TRBV9 and TRBJ1-4 for the parts outside the CDR3, the full variable domain is DSGVTQTPKHLITATGQRVTLRCSPRSGDLSVYWYQQSLDQGLQFLIQYYNGEERAKGNILERFSAQQFPDLHSELNLSSLELGDSALYFCASSGELIPYEKLFFGSGTQLSVL.

The chain couples TRBV5-5 to TRBJ2-7; 8 bases line up with TRBD1. The junction had 5 bases not matched to a gene; V was cut back by 2 bases and J by 4 bases. The CDR3 is 14 amino acids. CDR1 and CDR2 (germline): SGHKS, YYEKEE (reference sequence). CDR3 residues: CASSFGQGNYEQYF. DNA for the CDR3: TGTGCCAGCAGCTTCGGACAGGGCAATTACGAGCAGTACTTC.